The 27 T cell receptor beta chains in this list originate from one sample, sequenced in a study of blood T cell repertoires in COVID-19. Sequencing was performed with immunoSEQ multiplex PCR; in TCRdb, only in-frame clones are kept and a portion is missing. This table has roughly 180,000 clones, approximately 89% appearing once. Specimen: peripheral blood. The source is a woman under 40 with acute or convalescent COVID-19.

This clone was seen once. This rearrangement joins TRBV5-1 to TRBJ1-3; D might be TRBD1 (5 bases). The CDR3 consists of 14 residues. The germline V gene has CDR1 SGHRS and CDR2 YFSETQ. V lost 5 bases to trimming and J lost 9 bases, with 18 bases between them. The CDR3 nucleotides are TGCGCCAGCAGTCAAGATCAGGGATTTAGCACCATATATTTT. Translating gives CASSQDQGFSTIYF.

The genes are TRBV7-9 and TRBJ2-5; D unclear. Germline CDR1 reads SEHNR; CDR2 reads FQNEAQ (reference sequence). The CDR3 consists of 14 residues. The V end lost 2 bases, the J end lost 5 bases, and 12 bases lay between the germline ends. As DNA, the CDR3 is TGTGCCAGCAGCTTAAACGGTCCCTCGGAGACCCAGTACTTC. Residues: CASSLNGPSETQYF.

The J gene is TRBJ2-2, the V gene TRBV7-2; D perhaps matches TRBD1 (6 bases). Germline loops: CDR1 SGHTA, CDR2 FQGNSA. V lost 4 bases and J 4 bases, leaving 28 bases between the germline ends. CDR3 length: 20 residues. CDR3 nucleotide sequence: TGTGCCAGCAGCTCAGCCCAGGGGCGGCTTTCCGCGGGTTCCACCGGGGAGCTGTTTTTT. Translated, it gives CASSSAQGRLSAGSTGELFF.

V gene TRBV19 combines with J gene TRBJ2-1; TRBD2 matches 14 bases. Germline values: CDR1 LNHDA, CDR2 SQIVND (reference sequence). V lost 8 bases, J lost 6 bases, and 12 bases stayed unmatched. CDR3 size: 17 residues. CDR3 protein: CASHRNPGTSGSNEQFF. CDR3 nucleotide sequence: TGTGCCAGTCACCGAAATCCCGGGACTAGCGGGAGCAATGAGCAGTTCTTC.

This clone was observed a few times. This chain connects TRBV2 to TRBJ2-3; TRBD1 matches at 8 bases. This CDR3 contains 15 residues. Unmatched junction bases numbered 9, after V lost 4 bases and J lost 6 bases. Germline V CDR1 and CDR2: SNHLY, FYNNEI. The CDR3 protein is CASSVSGGRGDTQYF. The CDR3 DNA sequence: TGTGCCAGCAGTGTGTCAGGGGGCCGGGGTGATACGCAGTATTTT.

The rearrangement joins TRBV7-6 to TRBJ1-1; the D gene is possibly TRBD1 (5 bases). This CDR3 has 14 amino acids. From germline, CDR1 is SGHVS and CDR2 FNYEAQ. The V and J ends lost 5 bases and 0 bases respectively, with 10 bases between them. The CDR3 bases are TGTGCCAGCAGCCCCGGACAATTGAACACTGAAGCTTTCTTT. Amino acids: CASSPGQLNTEAFF.

This clone was seen just once. This rearrangement joins TRBV3-1 (or the pseudogene TRBV3-2) to TRBJ1-4; D might be TRBD1 (5 bases). Germline V CDR1 and CDR2: LGHDT, YNNKEL (reference sequence). This CDR3 comprises 14 residues. Trimming removed 6 bases at V and 9 bases at J, with 17 bases between. The CDR3 here is CASSSIRVGKKLFF. The CDR3 DNA is TGTGCCAGCAGTTCAATCAGGGTGGGGAAAAAACTGTTTTTT.

The chain has TRBV9 and TRBJ1-3; D remains unclear. This CDR3 has 14 amino acids. Trimming removed 4 bases from V and 3 bases from J, with 11 bases in between. The germline V gene encodes CDR1 SGDLS and CDR2 YYNGEE. CDR3 residues: CASSPQRYGNTIYF. The CDR3 region has the DNA TGTGCCAGCAGCCCTCAGCGGTATGGAAACACCATATATTTT.

CDR3 in amino acids: CASSLDPQGGEQYF. CDR3 nucleotides: TGTGCCAGCAGCTTAGATCCCCAAGGGGGAGAGCAGTACTTC. This chain joins TRBV11-2 and TRBJ2-7; tentative D call: TRBD1 (6 bases). CDR3 length equals 14 residues. Trimming removed 0 bases at V and 7 bases at J, with 13 bases between. From germline, CDR1 is SGHAT and CDR2 FQNNGV.

The V call is TRBV4-1, the J call TRBJ2-3, with 8 bases matching TRBD2. Per germline, CDR1 MGHRA and CDR2 YSYEKL. CDR3 size: 16 residues. V dropped 0 bases and J dropped 5; count of bases not matched to a gene: 7. The CDR3 sequence: CASSQDDREGQDTQYF. The CDR3 DNA reads as TGCGCCAGCAGCCAAGATGACCGGGAGGGCCAAGATACGCAGTATTTT.

The V and J genes are TRBV2 and TRBJ1-5, with TRBD1 identical over 12 bases. CDR1 and CDR2 (germline): SNHLY, FYNNEI. V lost 3 bases, J lost 8 bases, and 14 bases stayed unmatched. The CDR3 is 18 residues long. The CDR3 DNA is TGTGCCAGCAGTGACGGGGACAGGGGGCCGAAACACTCGGAGCCCCAGCATTTT. Encoded protein: CASSDGDRGPKHSEPQHF. Variable domain in full (rest from reference TRBV2 and TRBJ1-5): EPEVTQTPSHQVTQMGQEVILRCVPISNHLYFYWYRQILGQKVEFLVSFYNNEISEKSEIFDDQFSVERPDGSNFTLKIRSTKLEDSAMYFCASSDGDRGPKHSEPQHFGDGTRLSIL.

The rearrangement links TRBV6-5 to TRBJ2-3, with D tentatively TRBD2 (7 bases). The CDR3 runs to 15 residues. The V end lost 7 bases, the J end lost 0 bases, and 14 bases lay between the germline ends. From germline, CDR1 is MNHEY and CDR2 SVGAGI. The CDR3 region is CASIASGTSTDTQYF. Written as DNA, the CDR3 is TGTGCCAGCATCGCGAGCGGGACAAGCACAGATACGCAGTATTTT.

The CDR3, as DNA: TGTGCCAGCGAGGGCACAACCTACGAGCAGTACTTC. It encodes CASEGTTYEQYF. This chain uses TRBV28 with TRBJ2-7, with a tentative D call TRBD2 (5 bases). CDR3 length: 12 amino acids. Between the trimmed V and J ends, which lost 8 bases and 2 bases, there was a span of 10 bases. Germline assignment: CDR1 MDHEN and CDR2 SYDVKM.

The chain combines TRBV11-2 with TRBJ2-7; D is uncertain. With 3 bases removed from V and 10 bases from J, the gap between germline ends came to 19 bases. Germline V gives CDR1 SGHAT, CDR2 FQNNGV. The CDR3 has 14 residues. CDR3 bases: TGTGCCAGCAGCTTTTATTCTCGTCCCCAGATACAGTACTTC. Its protein product is CASSFYSRPQIQYF.

This rearrangement joins TRBV5-1 to TRBJ2-1; 9 bases are a match to TRBD2. V was clipped by 0 bases and J by 1 base; unmatched bases: 5. The CDR3 runs 17 residues. The germline V gene has CDR1 SGHRS and CDR2 YFSETQ. As DNA, the CDR3 is TGCGCCAGCAGCTTGGGCCATAGCGGGGGTTCCTACAATGAGCAGTTCTTC. As protein: CASSLGHSGGSYNEQFF.

About this clone itself: The sample has other DNA sequences that encode this CDR3 too. The chain links TRBV5-1 to TRBJ1-2; D is uncertain. V was cut by 7 bases and J by 4 bases, with 11 bases left in between. Germline V gene lookup returns CDR1 SGHRS and CDR2 YFSETQ. There are 12 residues in the CDR3. CDR3 DNA sequence: TGCGCCAGCTCGGAGGACCTCTATGGCTACACCTTC. It specifies CASSEDLYGYTF.

In DNA form, the CDR3 reads TGTGCCAGCAGTGAATTGAAGGGAGCCGGGGAGCTGTTTTTT. Encoded protein: CASSELKGAGELFF. This rearrangement joins TRBV25-1 to TRBJ2-2, with a weak D call TRBD2 (5 bases). V gave up 1 base and J gave up 6 bases, with 9 bases separating them. CDR3 length: 14 residues. Germline V gives CDR1 MGHDK, CDR2 SYGVNS.

The chain joins TRBV30 to TRBJ1-1; the match to TRBD1 covers 7 bases. Germline CDR1 is GTSNPN and CDR2 is SVGIG (reference sequence). The V segment lost 5 bases and the J segment 2 bases; nucleotides outside the gene matches: 5. The CDR3 is 13 residues long. DNA of the CDR3: TGTGCCTGGTCGCGACAGGGCAACACTGAAGCTTTCTTT. Amino acids: CAWSRQGNTEAFF.

The chain has TRBV7-6 and TRBJ2-3, with a tentative D call TRBD2 (6 bases). CDR1 and CDR2 (germline): SGHVS, FNYEAQ. V gave up 5 bases and J gave up 2 bases, with 17 bases separating them. CDR3 length: 16 amino acids. Written as DNA, the CDR3 is TGTGCCAGCAGCCCTCTAAATAGCGGAGCCACAGATACGCAGTATTTT. It is translated as CASSPLNSGATDTQYF.

About this clone itself: Other nucleotide sequences in the sample specify the same CDR3. The gene calls are TRBV6-5 and TRBJ1-5; D is ambiguous. The CDR3 has 13 amino acids. Per germline, CDR1 MNHEY and CDR2 SVGAGI. V was pared by 6 bases and J by 4 bases, with 10 bases between. The CDR3 is CASRGGGNQPQHF. The CDR3 nucleotides are TGTGCCAGCAGGGGTGGAGGGAATCAGCCCCAGCATTTT.

The chain employs TRBV23-1 and TRBJ2-1; 9 positions match TRBD1. TRBV23-1 is an ORF, and what it does is uncertain. The trim removed 5 bases at V and 5 bases at J, leaving 7 bases unmatched. The CDR3 runs 15 residues. CDR3 sequence reads: CASSRTGTGNNEQFF. DNA for the CDR3: TGCGCCAGCAGTAGAACCGGGACAGGGAACAATGAGCAGTTCTTC.

V usage is TRBV18 and J usage is TRBJ1-1, with 7 bases that match TRBD1. This CDR3 is built from 14 residues. Trimming at V came to 5 bases and at J to 1 base, leaving 4 bases not matched to a gene. The germline V gene encodes CDR1 KGHSH and CDR2 LQKENI. The CDR3 protein is CASSRTGPNTEAFF. For the CDR3, the DNA is TGTGCCAGCTCAAGGACAGGCCCGAACACTGAAGCTTTCTTT.

The chain carries TRBV9 and TRBJ2-2, with unresolved D. V was pared by 6 bases and J by 8 bases, with 17 bases between. Germline V gene data show CDR1 as SGDLS and CDR2 as YYNGEE. There are 14 residues in the CDR3. The CDR3 DNA reads as TGTGCCAGCAAGTTAGACTCCATTTCGGGGGAGCTGTTTTTT. This translates into CASKLDSISGELFF.

V gene TRBV4-1 combines with J gene TRBJ2-1; 8 nucleotides line up with TRBD1. The CDR3 is 16 residues long. The V gene end was trimmed by 0 bases and the J gene end by 5 bases; junction bases not matched to a gene: 6. Germline CDR1 is MGHRA and CDR2 is YSYEKL. In DNA form, the CDR3 reads TGCGCCAGCAGCCAAGAGGGCAGGGGGCTAAACAATGAGCAGTTCTTC. This encodes CASSQEGRGLNNEQFF.

V gene TRBV28 combines with J gene TRBJ1-2, with D possibly TRBD1 on 5 matching bases. The CDR3 contains 15 residues. CDR1 and CDR2 from the germline V gene are MDHEN and SYDVKM. V was clipped by 7 bases and J by 0 bases, with 15 bases between them. The CDR3 reads CASNGQESTNYGYTF. CDR3 coding DNA: TGTGCCAGCAACGGACAAGAATCGACTAACTATGGCTACACCTTC.

The CDR3 spells CASSRDRETSPLHF. Written as DNA, the CDR3 is TGCGCCAGCAGCAGGGACAGGGAGACTTCACCCCTCCACTTT. The V gene is TRBV5-1, the J gene TRBJ1-6, with 9 positions matching TRBD1. The CDR3 runs 14 residues. V shed 4 bases, J shed 9 bases, and the junction held 5 bases outside the gene matches. Germline V lookup: CDR1 SGHRS, CDR2 YFSETQ.

This clone was found a few times. This chain uses TRBV28 with TRBJ2-3, with D perhaps TRBD1 (6 bases). The CDR3 contains 13 residues. Germline values: CDR1 MDHEN, CDR2 SYDVKM. The ends were cut back, 8 bases at V and 8 bases at J, with 17 bases in the middle. The CDR3 DNA follows: TGTGCCAGCCATTATCTGCTAGGGGGTACGCAGTATTTT. This encodes CASHYLLGGTQYF.